This T cell receptor (beta chain) came from a study of beta chain features in type 1 diabetes. Findings and caveats of the study: Patients with type 1 diabetes carried fewer insertions and had more deletions at their VDJ junctions.

Only one heparinised blood draw was taken per donor, and its volume averaged about 120 mL. CD45RO/CCR7/CD25/CD127/CD95/CD27 separated CD4+ naive, central memory, regulatory and stem cell-like memory cells by sorting. Every sorted population was more than 95% pure. This clone was seen only a few times. The antigen is undetermined. The sequenced template was cDNA made from the entire isolated RNA. Clones were read by immunoSEQ multiplex PCR, and TCRdb kept only the in-frame ones, dropping some. The table shows 300,000 to 400,000 clones, with approximately 8.2% occurring only once. CDR1 and CDR2 from the germline V gene are LNHDA and SQIVND (reference sequence). There are 16 residues in the CDR3. V lost 5 bases and J lost 1; bases outside the gene matches: 7.

The sequencing input was central memory CD4+ T cells from blood. The chain combines TRBV19 with TRBJ2-4; TRBD2 matches 8 bases. This receptor was identified in a woman aged 18-29 years in good health. CDR3: CASSLGLADAKNIQYF. The CDR3 nucleotides are TGTGCCAGTAGTTTAGGACTAGCTGATGCCAAAAACATTCAGTACTTC.